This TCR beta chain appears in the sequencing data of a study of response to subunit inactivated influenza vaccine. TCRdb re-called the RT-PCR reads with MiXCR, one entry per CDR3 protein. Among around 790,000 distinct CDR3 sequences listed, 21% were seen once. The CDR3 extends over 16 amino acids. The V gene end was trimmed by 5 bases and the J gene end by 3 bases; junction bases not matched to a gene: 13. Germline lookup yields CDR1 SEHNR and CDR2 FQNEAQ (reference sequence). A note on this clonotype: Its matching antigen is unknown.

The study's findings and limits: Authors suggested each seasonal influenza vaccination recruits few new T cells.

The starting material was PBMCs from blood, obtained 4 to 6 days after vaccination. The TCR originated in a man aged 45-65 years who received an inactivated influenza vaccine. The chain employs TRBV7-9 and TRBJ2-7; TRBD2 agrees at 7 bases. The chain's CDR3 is CASSPGEGPHLYEQYF. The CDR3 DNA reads TGTGCCAGCAGCCCCGGGGAGGGGCCCCACCTCTACGAGCAGTACTTC.